This T cell receptor (beta chain) was sequenced for a study of blood T cell repertoires in COVID-19. On the study more broadly: PBMCs, B-cell-depleted T cells, or T cells provided the cDNA or gDNA that made up the material.

The data were produced by immunoSEQ multiplex PCR, yet TCRdb's version contains in-frame clones alone and is incomplete. Of about 220,000 clones detected, approximately 85% appear once; the ten largest clones hold around 2.5%. CDR3 size: 11 residues. V lost 6 bases and J 5 bases, leaving 7 bases between the germline ends. CDR1 SNHLY and CDR2 FYNNEI come from the germline V gene. Input material: peripheral blood. The rearrangement links TRBV2 to TRBJ1-1; no clear D. The TCR originated in a woman aged 70-85 years with COVID-19, enrolled during active disease. The CDR3 DNA reads TGTGCCAGCAGCTCAGTAACTGAAGCTTTCTTT. Translation gives CASSSVTEAFF.